The rows below give T cell receptor beta chains drawn from one sample of a study of T cells in Graves' hyperthyroidism and ophthalmopathy. Each CDR3 protein is one row after TCRdb ran MiXCR on the multiplex PCR reads. The sample has around 190,000 distinct CDR3 sequences, about a sixth seen once. Sequencing was carried out using blood. These TCRs come from a woman aged 50 to 60 with Graves' hyperthyroidism. CDR3s include the opening cysteine and the closing phenylalanine or tryptophan. Each record gives: clone size, J gene, V gene, D gene, CDR3 protein, CDR3 DNA. The D gene is left open where the match is weak. Clone size appears in some rows only: once, few, many, or a class for an expanded clone.

clone size: few
J gene: TRBJ2-2
V gene: TRBV11-1
D gene: .
CDR3 protein: CASTSLGRGLAGELFF
CDR3 DNA: TGTGCCAGCACCTCTTTGGGTAGAGGCCTCGCAGGGGAGCTGTTTTTT

clone size: many
J gene: TRBJ1-1
V gene: TRBV10-3
D gene: .
CDR3 protein: CAISDGRTEAFF
CDR3 DNA: TGTGCCATCAGCGACGGGAGGACTGAAGCTTTCTTT

clone size: many
J gene: TRBJ2-7
V gene: TRBV20-1
D gene: TRBD1
CDR3 protein: CSASGQGNDEQYF
CDR3 DNA: TGCAGTGCATCGGGACAGGGGAACGACGAGCAGTACTTC

clone size: many
J gene: TRBJ2-2
V gene: TRBV3-1
D gene: .
CDR3 protein: CASSQGGRYTGELFF
CDR3 DNA: TGTGCCAGCAGCCAAGGGGGGCGGTACACCGGGGAGCTGTTTTTT

clone size: few
J gene: TRBJ1-1
V gene: TRBV27
D gene: .
CDR3 protein: CASSLEAFF
CDR3 DNA: TGTGCCAGCAGTTTAGAAGCTTTCTTT

clone size: .
J gene: TRBJ1-2
V gene: TRBV12-3/TRBV12-4
D gene: .
CDR3 protein: CAISLNDVSWNGYTF
CDR3 DNA: TGTGCCATCAGTTTAAACGATGTCAGCTGGAATGGCTACACCTTC

clone size: .
J gene: TRBJ1-6
V gene: TRBV30
D gene: .
CDR3 protein: CAWSVRSSSNSPLHF
CDR3 DNA: TGTGCCTGGAGTGTACGTTCGAGCAGTAATTCACCCCTCCACTTT

clone size: few
J gene: TRBJ1-2
V gene: TRBV3-1
D gene: TRBD1
CDR3 protein: CASSQTRTGTIGGYTF
CDR3 DNA: TGTGCCAGCAGCCAAACCCGGACAGGGACTATAGGGGGCTACACCTTC

clone size: .
J gene: TRBJ2-7
V gene: TRBV5-1
D gene: TRBD1
CDR3 protein: CASSRTDRAFYEQYF
CDR3 DNA: TGCGCCAGCAGCCGTACCGACAGGGCCTTCTACGAGCAGTACTTC

clone size: many
J gene: TRBJ1-1
V gene: TRBV7-9
D gene: TRBD1
CDR3 protein: CASSFGDRPGAFF
CDR3 DNA: TGTGCCAGCAGCTTTGGGGACAGACCAGGAGCTTTCTTT

clone size: few
J gene: TRBJ1-2
V gene: TRBV3-1
D gene: .
CDR3 protein: CASSQIGQLERGYTF
CDR3 DNA: TGTGCCAGCAGCCAAATCGGGCAGCTCGAACGGGGCTACACCTTC

clone size: .
J gene: TRBJ2-1
V gene: TRBV7-9
D gene: TRBD2
CDR3 protein: CASSSLAGGTNEQFF
CDR3 DNA: TGTGCCAGCAGCTCGCTAGCGGGAGGGACCAATGAGCAGTTCTTC

clone size: .
J gene: TRBJ2-2
V gene: TRBV27
D gene: .
CDR3 protein: CASSSGSGELFF
CDR3 DNA: TGTGCCAGCAGTTCAGGGTCCGGGGAGCTGTTTTTT

clone size: many
J gene: TRBJ2-5
V gene: TRBV20-1
D gene: .
CDR3 protein: CSAKGYKETQYF
CDR3 DNA: TGCAGTGCTAAGGGCTACAAGGAGACCCAGTACTTC

clone size: many
J gene: TRBJ1-5
V gene: TRBV12-3/TRBV12-4
D gene: TRBD1
CDR3 protein: CASSYQGSGTGSNQPQHF
CDR3 DNA: TGTGCCAGCAGTTATCAAGGATCCGGGACAGGGAGCAATCAGCCCCAGCATTTT

clone size: few
J gene: TRBJ2-3
V gene: TRBV6-1
D gene: TRBD2
CDR3 protein: CASSISGRSDTQYF
CDR3 DNA: TGTGCCAGCAGTATTAGCGGGAGGTCAGATACGCAGTATTTT

clone size: .
J gene: TRBJ1-6
V gene: TRBV2
D gene: TRBD1
CDR3 protein: CASSIQGGYSPLHF
CDR3 DNA: TGTGCCAGCAGTATTCAGGGGGGTTACTCACCCCTCCACTTT

clone size: many
J gene: TRBJ2-1
V gene: TRBV11-2
D gene: .
CDR3 protein: CASSSDVGLGNEQFF
CDR3 DNA: TGTGCCAGCAGCTCGGATGTGGGACTCGGAAATGAGCAGTTCTTC

clone size: .
J gene: TRBJ2-7
V gene: TRBV11-2
D gene: TRBD1
CDR3 protein: CASSFARTGSSYEQYF
CDR3 DNA: TGTGCCAGCAGCTTTGCTAGGACAGGGAGCTCCTACGAGCAGTACTTC

clone size: .
J gene: TRBJ1-2
V gene: TRBV3-1
D gene: .
CDR3 protein: CASSQDGTGNRNYGYTF
CDR3 DNA: TGTGCCAGCAGCCAAGATGGAACAGGGAACCGTAACTATGGCTACACCTTC

clone size: few
J gene: TRBJ2-7
V gene: TRBV12-3/TRBV12-4
D gene: TRBD2
CDR3 protein: CASSLTMGLASYEQYF
CDR3 DNA: TGTGCCAGCAGTTTAACGATGGGACTAGCGAGCTACGAGCAGTACTTC

clone size: few
J gene: TRBJ1-1
V gene: TRBV6-1
D gene: .
CDR3 protein: CASSRQVREHTEAFF
CDR3 DNA: TGTGCCAGCAGTCGACAGGTACGAGAACACACTGAAGCTTTCTTT

clone size: many
J gene: TRBJ2-5
V gene: TRBV6-1
D gene: TRBD1
CDR3 protein: CASSYRQGETQYF
CDR3 DNA: TGTGCCAGCAGTTACAGACAGGGAGAGACCCAGTACTTC

clone size: .
J gene: TRBJ2-6
V gene: TRBV6-1
D gene: .
CDR3 protein: CASSRDTPSGANVLTF
CDR3 DNA: TGTGCCAGCAGCCGAGACACCCCTTCTGGGGCCAACGTCCTGACTTTC

clone size: many
J gene: TRBJ2-1
V gene: TRBV5-1
D gene: TRBD1
CDR3 protein: CASSRGQASSYNEQFF
CDR3 DNA: TGCGCCAGCAGCAGGGGACAGGCGAGCTCCTACAATGAGCAGTTCTTC

clone size: many
J gene: TRBJ2-3
V gene: TRBV7-9
D gene: .
CDR3 protein: CASKKTANTDTQYF
CDR3 DNA: TGTGCCAGCAAGAAGACAGCGAACACAGATACGCAGTATTTT

clone size: few
J gene: TRBJ2-1
V gene: TRBV5-4
D gene: TRBD2
CDR3 protein: CASSLAGTSGTQFF
CDR3 DNA: TGTGCCAGCAGCTTGGCCGGGACTAGCGGGACGCAGTTCTTC